The source of this T cell receptor (beta chain) is a study of blood T cells in healthy people across ages. A second roughly 6 to 12 cycle PCR used barcoded and J-beta primers. A single record per CDR3 protein comes from TCRdb applying MiXCR to the 5' RACE reads. The sample shows about 680,000 distinct CDR3 sequences, more than 40% of them seen only once. This CDR3 comprises 11 residues. CDR1 and CDR2 from the germline V gene are MNHEY and SVGAGI. Between the trimmed V and J ends, which lost 6 bases and 11 bases, there was a span of 13 bases. The material sequenced was blood. The rearrangement links TRBV6-5 to TRBJ1-1; D unclear. The sequence was collected from a woman aged 55-70 years in good health. The CDR3 spells CASRRDLRAFF. CDR3 in DNA: TGTGCCAGCAGGCGGGATCTCAGGGCTTTCTTT.